The clone carrying this TCR beta chain was counted only a few times. Sequenced by immunoSEQ multiplex PCR; TCRdb stores in-frame clones only, minus some. The sample lists approximately 70,000 clones; 98% were seen once. This record belongs to a study of technical replicates of blood from several donors. V trimming: 0 bases; J trimming: 4 bases; junction bases outside the gene matches: 4. There are 15 residues in the CDR3. CDR1 is MGHRA, CDR2 YSYEKL, per germline. The clonotype originates from a human donor in good health. This chain links TRBV4-1 with TRBJ1-2; 8 positions match TRBD1. The specimen sequenced was T cells isolated from PBMCs. CDR3 sequence (DNA): TGCGCCAGCAGCCAAGAAAAACAGGGGGGCTATGGCTACACCTTC. It yields the protein CASSQEKQGGYGYTF.